This T cell receptor beta chain stems from a study of Graves' ophthalmopathy and Graves' hyperthyroidism. Study-level information: Ophthalmopathy absent within 18 months of follow-up marked hyperthyroidism as stable.

Researchers turned away patients with other autoimmune diseases, uncontrolled infections, pregnancy or lactation. The sample holds many counts of this clonotype. As the template, RNA transcripts were used to amplify TCR beta CDR3 regions. First-round RT-PCR employed HTBI primers, with a second-round multiplex PCR after it. TCRdb passed the multiplex PCR reads through MiXCR, listing each CDR3 protein once. The repertoire holds about 500,000 distinct CDR3 sequences, with less than 45% as singletons. This CDR3 is built from 11 residues. Germline CDR1 reads MNHNS; CDR2 reads SASEGT. V lost 6 bases and J 7 bases, leaving 9 bases between the germline ends.

The chain is built from TRBV6-1 and TRBJ1-1, with a weak D call TRBD1 (5 bases). The sequence was obtained from an adult man with Graves' hyperthyroidism. Sequenced: peripheral blood or thyroid tissue (not recorded which). The CDR3 protein is CASSSGFEAFF. In DNA, the CDR3 is TGTGCCAGCAGCTCAGGGTTTGAAGCTTTCTTT.